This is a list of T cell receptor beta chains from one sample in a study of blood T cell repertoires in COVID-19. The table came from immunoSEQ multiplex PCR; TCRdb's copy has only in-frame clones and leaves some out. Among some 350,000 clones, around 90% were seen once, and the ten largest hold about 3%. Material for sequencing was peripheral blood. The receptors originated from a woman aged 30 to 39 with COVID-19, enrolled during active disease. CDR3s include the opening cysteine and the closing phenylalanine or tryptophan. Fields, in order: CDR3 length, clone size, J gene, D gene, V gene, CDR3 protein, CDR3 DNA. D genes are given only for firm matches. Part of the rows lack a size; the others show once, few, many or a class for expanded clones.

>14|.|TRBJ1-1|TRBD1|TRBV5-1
CASSQGQGGTEAFF
TGCGCCAGCAGCCAGGGACAGGGGGGGACTGAAGCTTTCTTT
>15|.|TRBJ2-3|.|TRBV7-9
CASSLRQERRDTQYF
TGTGCCAGCAGCTTGAGACAGGAGCGGAGAGATACGCAGTATTTT
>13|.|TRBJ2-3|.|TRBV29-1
CSVGVVALDTQYF
TGCAGCGTTGGGGTAGTAGCTTTGGATACGCAGTATTTT
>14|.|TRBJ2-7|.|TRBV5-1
CASSHGLGGYEQYF
TGCGCCAGCAGCCATGGGTTAGGGGGATATGAGCAGTACTTC
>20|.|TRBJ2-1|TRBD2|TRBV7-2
CASSLAYGYSDSGRGNEQFF
TGTGCCAGCAGCTTAGCCTATGGTTATTCAGATAGCGGGAGGGGCAATGAGCAGTTCTTC
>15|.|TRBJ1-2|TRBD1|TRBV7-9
CASGTNLQGTYGYTF
TGTGCCAGCGGCACAAACTTACAGGGGACCTATGGCTACACCTTC
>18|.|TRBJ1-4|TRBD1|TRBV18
CASSPRTPTGTGSEKLFF
TGTGCCAGCTCACCACGCACTCCCACCGGGACAGGGTCAGAAAAACTGTTTTTT
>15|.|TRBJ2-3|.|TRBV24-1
CATSGSGVYTDTQYF
TGTGCCACCAGTGGGTCAGGGGTCTACACAGATACGCAGTATTTT
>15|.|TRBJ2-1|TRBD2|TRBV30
CAWSATSGRYNEQFF
TGTGCCTGGAGTGCCACTAGCGGGAGATACAATGAGCAGTTCTTC
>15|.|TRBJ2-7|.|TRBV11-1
CARPSRDGFSYEQYF
TGTGCCAGACCATCGCGGGACGGATTCTCCTACGAGCAGTACTTC
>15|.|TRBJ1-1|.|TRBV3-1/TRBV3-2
CASSQEGAGNTEAFF
TGTGCCAGCAGCCAAGAGGGAGCGGGGAACACTGAAGCTTTCTTT
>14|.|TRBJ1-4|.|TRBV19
CASSIWQGNEKLFF
TGTGCCAGTAGTATCTGGCAGGGGAATGAAAAACTGTTTTTT
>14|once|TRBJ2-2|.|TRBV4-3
CASSQAQKTGELFF
TGCGCCAGCAGCCAAGCCCAGAAGACCGGGGAGCTGTTTTTT
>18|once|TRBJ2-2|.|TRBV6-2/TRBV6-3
CASSPPDLSGRDTGELFF
TGTGCCAGCAGTCCCCCAGATCTTTCGGGTCGGGACACCGGGGAGCTGTTTTTT
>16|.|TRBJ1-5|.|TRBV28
CASSLLGRFHDQPQHF
TGTGCCAGCAGTTTATTGGGCAGGTTTCATGATCAGCCCCAGCATTTT
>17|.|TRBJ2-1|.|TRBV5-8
CASSLSTGLGSYNEQFF
TGTGCCAGCAGCCTCAGTACAGGGCTCGGCTCCTACAATGAGCAGTTCTTC
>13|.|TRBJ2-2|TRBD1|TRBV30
CAWGQGNTGELFF
TGTGCCTGGGGACAGGGTAACACCGGGGAGCTGTTTTTT
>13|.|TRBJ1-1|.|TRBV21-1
CASRGGGNTEAFF
TGTGCCAGCAGAGGGGGTGGGAACACTGAAGCTTTCTTT
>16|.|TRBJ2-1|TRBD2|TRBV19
CASSFRDSRTRVEQFF
TGTGCCAGTAGTTTCCGGGACTCTCGGACTAGGGTTGAGCAGTTCTTC
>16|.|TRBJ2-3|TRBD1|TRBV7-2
CASSSPGTGATDTQYF
TGTGCCAGCAGCTCGCCAGGGACAGGGGCCACAGATACGCAGTATTTT
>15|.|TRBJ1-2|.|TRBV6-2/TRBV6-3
CASSYGGRTRYGYTF
TGTGCCAGCAGTTACGGGGGCAGGACTCGCTATGGCTACACCTTC
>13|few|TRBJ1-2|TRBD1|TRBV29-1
CSVEAYRGRGYTF
TGCAGCGTTGAAGCTTACAGGGGTCGCGGCTACACCTTC
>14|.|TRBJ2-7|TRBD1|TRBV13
CASSPRQGAGEQYF
TGTGCCAGCAGCCCCAGACAGGGGGCTGGGGAGCAGTACTTC
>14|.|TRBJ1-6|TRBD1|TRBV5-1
CASSQGAIGSPLHF
TGCGCCAGCAGCCAGGGGGCGATAGGATCACCCCTCCACTTT
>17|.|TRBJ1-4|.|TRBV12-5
CASGLVHGRDWGEKLFF
TGTGCTAGTGGTTTGGTACATGGCAGGGACTGGGGGGAAAAACTGTTTTTT
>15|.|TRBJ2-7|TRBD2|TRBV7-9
CASSGSGVTSYEQYF
TGTGCCAGCAGCGGGAGCGGGGTCACTTCCTACGAGCAGTACTTC
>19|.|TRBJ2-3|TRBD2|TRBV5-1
CASSSAPLTSGGPLNTQYF
TGCGCCAGCAGCTCGGCTCCCCTGACTAGCGGGGGTCCATTGAATACGCAGTATTTT
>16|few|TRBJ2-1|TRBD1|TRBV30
CAGAQGAGGAYNEQFF
TGTGCCGGCGCCCAAGGGGCAGGGGGCGCCTACAATGAGCAGTTCTTC
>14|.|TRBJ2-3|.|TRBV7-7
CASSLAVGTDTQYF
TGTGCTAGCAGCTTAGCCGTTGGCACAGATACGCAGTATTTT
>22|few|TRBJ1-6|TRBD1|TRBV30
CAWSAWTGDFVAGSSYNSPLHF
TGTGCCTGGAGTGCCTGGACAGGGGATTTTGTTGCGGGGAGCTCCTATAATTCACCCCTCCACTTT
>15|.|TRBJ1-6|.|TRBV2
CASSSTGSSGSPLHF
TGTGCCAGCAGTTCTACAGGGTCTTCTGGGTCACCCCTCCACTTT
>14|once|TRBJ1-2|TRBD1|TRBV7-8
CASSRQQGNYGYTF
TGTGCCAGCAGCCGACAACAGGGGAACTATGGCTACACCTTC